Below, 22 T cell receptor beta chains from the same sample are listed, as sequenced in a study of response to subunit inactivated influenza vaccine. TCRdb used MiXCR to reprocess the RT-PCR reads, holding one entry per CDR3 protein. The sample has approximately 530,000 distinct CDR3 sequences, 10% to 15% seen once; the top ten hold roughly 14%. The sample here was PBMCs from blood, taken around seven weeks after vaccination. The receptors were sampled from a man aged 50-59 years who received an inactivated influenza vaccine.

This clonotype was seen just once. The chain couples TRBV4-3 to TRBJ2-7, with 10 bases matching TRBD1. The CDR3 spans 14 residues. Looked up from germline, CDR1 is LGHNA and CDR2 is YSLEER. After removal of 8 bases from V and 4 bases from J, the junction contained 8 bases not matched to a gene. The CDR3 DNA is TGCGCCAGCGGCGCCGGGACAGGGGCATACGAGCAGTACTTC. It codes for CASGAGTGAYEQYF.

This clonotype was counted a few times. The chain has TRBV7-9 and TRBJ2-5; D is possibly TRBD1 or TRBD2 (5 bases each). V shed 2 bases and J shed 5 bases, with 15 bases lying between them. The CDR3 loop spans 15 amino acids. Per the germline V gene, CDR1 is SEHNR and CDR2 is FQNEAQ (reference sequence). Here the CDR3 reads CASSLLLGWGETQYF. The CDR3 nucleotides read TGTGCCAGCAGCTTACTTCTCGGTTGGGGGGAGACCCAGTACTTC.

This clonotype occurred a few times. The chain uses TRBV7-2 and TRBJ1-2; 10 nucleotides match TRBD1. The CDR3 covers 15 residues. Germline assignment: CDR1 SGHTA and CDR2 FQGNSA. V shed 5 bases, J shed 4 bases, and the junction held 7 bases outside the gene matches. The CDR3 DNA is TGTGCCAGCAGCCCCCAGGGACAGGGGTCCTATGGCTACACCTTC. This encodes CASSPQGQGSYGYTF.

The chain combines TRBV5-6 with TRBJ2-1; D unclear. Deletions cut 5 bases from V and 0 bases from J, with 12 bases between. The CDR3 extends over 15 amino acids. The V gene's germline CDR1 is SGHDT and CDR2 YYEEEE. In nucleotides, the CDR3 is TGTGCCAGCAGTCCCCTATACAGCTCCTACAATGAGCAGTTCTTC. Protein: CASSPLYSSYNEQFF.

This clonotype was seen a handful of times. V usage is TRBV12-3 or TRBV12-4 and J usage is TRBJ1-3; D not certain. V shed 5 bases and J shed 0 bases, with 8 bases lying between them. The CDR3 has 14 residues. CDR3 residues: CASSRRNSGNTIYF. CDR3 sequence (DNA): TGTGCCAGCAGTAGACGGAACTCTGGAAACACCATATATTTT.

This clonotype appeared a few times. The rearrangement joins TRBV6-5 to TRBJ1-4; no clear D. This CDR3 spans 14 amino acids. The germline V gene has CDR1 MNHEY and CDR2 SVGAGI. V lost 0 bases to trimming and J lost 7 bases, with 9 bases between them. The CDR3 DNA sequence: TGTGCCAGCAGTTACTCGGAGTATTCTGAAAAACTGTTTTTT. This encodes CASSYSEYSEKLFF.

The V and J genes are TRBV11-2 and TRBJ2-7, with D unresolved. Germline CDR1 SGHAT, CDR2 FQNNGV. The CDR3 loop spans 12 amino acids. The V end lost 2 bases, the J end lost 3 bases, and 5 bases lay between the germline ends. DNA of the CDR3: TGTGCCAGCAGCTTAAAAATCTACGAGCAGTACTTC. Protein sequence: CASSLKIYEQYF.

The genes are TRBV9 and TRBJ2-3; D unresolved. This CDR3 has 15 residues. The ends were cut back, 4 bases at V and 2 bases at J, with 14 bases in the middle. Germline values: CDR1 SGDLS, CDR2 YYNGEE. The DNA of the CDR3 is TGTGCCAGCAGCCCAAAGGGATTTTTCACAGATACGCAGTATTTT. Protein: CASSPKGFFTDTQYF.

V and J are TRBV6-2 or TRBV6-3 and TRBJ2-1; D call uncertain. Trimming took off 5 bases at V and 4 bases at J, with 9 bases between the two ends. Germline V gene data show CDR1 as MNHEY and CDR2 as SVGEGT. The length of the CDR3 is 13 residues. The CDR3 DNA is TGTGCCAGCAGTAGACCTTTTTACAATGAGCAGTTCTTC. This gives the protein CASSRPFYNEQFF.

The chain couples TRBV7-9 to TRBJ1-2, with D possibly TRBD1 on 5 matching bases. Germline assignment: CDR1 SEHNR and CDR2 FQNEAQ (reference sequence). The CDR3 consists of 14 residues. Trimming left V 4 bases short and J 2 bases short, with 11 bases between. CDR3 in amino acids: CASSSTRDNYGYTF. The CDR3 bases are TGTGCCAGCAGCTCTACCCGGGACAACTATGGCTACACCTTC. Full variable domain (outside the CDR3, taken from reference TRBV7-9 and TRBJ1-2): DTGVSQNPRHKITKRGQNVTFRCDPISEHNRLYWYRQTLGQGPEFLTYFQNEAQLEKSRLLSDRFSAERPKGSFSTLEIQRTEQGDSAMYLCASSSTRDNYGYTFGSGTRLTVV.

This sequence joins TRBV3-1 and TRBJ2-1, with 11 bases matching TRBD1. CDR1 is LGHDT, CDR2 YNNKEL, per germline (reference sequence). This CDR3 spans 16 amino acids. Trimming cost V 7 bases and J 5 bases; bases outside gene matches: 10. The CDR3 region has the DNA TGTGCCAGCACCCGACGGACAGGGGGCGCGAACAATGAGCAGTTCTTC. Translating gives CASTRRTGGANNEQFF.

In this sample, this clonotype turned up a few times. The J gene is TRBJ2-1, the V gene TRBV12-3 or TRBV12-4; the match to TRBD1 covers 8 bases. The trim removed 7 bases at V and 6 bases at J, leaving 5 bases unmatched. The CDR3 sequence is 13 residues long. CDR3 in amino acids: CASMDRVANEQFF. CDR3 sequence (DNA): TGTGCCAGCATGGACAGGGTGGCCAATGAGCAGTTCTTC.

This clonotype was seen a handful of times. The chain combines TRBV9 with TRBJ2-2, with D perhaps being TRBD1 or TRBD2 (7 bases each). Trimming took 4 bases from V and 5 from J, leaving 21 bases between them. CDR3 length: 17 residues. Germline V gives CDR1 SGDLS, CDR2 YYNGEE. CDR3 loop: CASSLRREGARTGELFF. The CDR3 region has the DNA TGTGCCAGCAGCCTCAGGAGGGAGGGGGCTCGTACCGGGGAGCTGTTTTTT.

This clonotype was counted between two and nine times. The V call is TRBV20-1, the J call TRBJ2-3; D remains unclear. CDR3 length equals 14 residues. With 1 base removed from V and 0 bases from J, the gap between germline ends came to 8 bases. In germline, CDR1 is DFQATT, CDR2 SNEGSKA (reference sequence). The CDR3 bases are TGCAGTGCTAGAGGAGGTATAAGCACAGATACGCAGTATTTT. It translates to CSARGGISTDTQYF.

The CDR3 loop reads CSAINRQLSMWEQYF. The CDR3 DNA reads as TGCAGTGCAATTAACCGACAGCTGTCCATGTGGGAGCAGTACTTC. The rearrangement links TRBV20-1 to TRBJ2-7; the D gene is possibly TRBD1 (5 bases). The germline V gene has CDR1 DFQATT and CDR2 SNEGSKA (reference sequence). This CDR3 comprises 15 residues. V lost 6 bases, J lost 7 bases, and 25 bases lay in between.

Concerning this clonotype itself: This may stem from a read error, because a much larger clone lies one nucleotide away. The chain is built from TRBV3-1 and TRBJ2-1; perhaps TRBD2 as D (6 bases). The germline CDR1 and CDR2 sequences are LGHDT and YNNKEL (reference sequence). CDR3 size: 16 residues. DNA for the CDR3: TGTACCAGCAGCCAGTACGTGGGACTCTCGGCCAATGAGCAGTTCTTC. Protein: CTSSQYVGLSANEQFF.

The chain recombines TRBV7-2 with TRBJ2-5, with 8 bases identical to TRBD1. Germline V gives CDR1 SGHTA, CDR2 FQGNSA. Unmatched junction bases numbered 7, after V lost 6 bases and J lost 4 bases. CDR3 length equals 14 residues. The CDR3 nucleotides read TGTGCCAGCAGGCGGACAGGGTCGTCAGAGACCCAGTACTTC. As protein: CASRRTGSSETQYF. Full variable domain (remainder filled in from reference TRBV7-2 and TRBJ2-5): GAGVSQSPSNKVTEKGKDVELRCDPISGHTALYWYRQSLGQGLEFLIYFQGNSAPDKSGLPSDRFSAERTGGSVSTLTIQRTQQEDSAVYLCASRRTGSSETQYFGPGTRLLVL.

This clonotype was detected ten times or more. CDR3 protein: CASSLVGGEQFF. The CDR3 DNA sequence: TGTGCCAGCAGCTTAGTGGGCGGAGAGCAGTTCTTC. This chain links TRBV7-2 with TRBJ2-1; D gene ambiguous. Trimming cost V 1 base and J 10 bases, with 8 bases left between them. The CDR3 is 12 residues long. Germline CDR1 and CDR2: SGHTA and FQGNSA.

The rearrangement joins TRBV20-1 to TRBJ2-5; 8 bases align to TRBD2. V shed 6 bases and J 1 base; nucleotides not matched to a gene: 7. The V gene's germline CDR1 is DFQATT and CDR2 SNEGSKA (reference sequence). This CDR3 comprises 14 residues. The CDR3 loop reads CSAPKRGPQETQYF. The CDR3 DNA is TGCAGTGCACCGAAGCGGGGGCCCCAAGAGACCCAGTACTTC.

This clonotype was observed a handful of times. J is TRBJ2-2 and V is TRBV7-9; no definite D call. The germline V gene has CDR1 SEHNR and CDR2 FQNEAQ (reference sequence). Between the trimmed V and J ends, which lost 5 bases and 4 bases, there was a span of 8 bases. The CDR3 runs 13 residues. DNA of the CDR3: TGTGCCAGCAGCCCTTACAGCACCGGGGAGCTGTTTTTT. This codes for CASSPYSTGELFF. Complete variable domain (other parts from reference TRBV7-9 and TRBJ2-2): DTGVSQNPRHKITKRGQNVTFRCDPISEHNRLYWYRQTLGQGPEFLTYFQNEAQLEKSRLLSDRFSAERPKGSFSTLEIQRTEQGDSAMYLCASSPYSTGELFFGEGSRLTVL.

The chain carries TRBV7-2 and TRBJ2-1; 9 bases line up with TRBD1. The trim removed 0 bases at V and 5 bases at J, leaving 8 bases unmatched. There are 17 residues in the CDR3. Germline V gene lookup returns CDR1 SGHTA and CDR2 FQGNSA. The CDR3 DNA follows: TGTGCCAGCAGCTTAGCGGGATGGGACAGGGCCCACAATGAGCAGTTCTTC. Residues: CASSLAGWDRAHNEQFF. The whole variable domain, remainder taken from reference TRBV7-2 and TRBJ2-1, is GAGVSQSPSNKVTEKGKDVELRCDPISGHTALYWYRQSLGQGLEFLIYFQGNSAPDKSGLPSDRFSAERTGGSVSTLTIQRTQQEDSAVYLCASSLAGWDRAHNEQFFGPGTRLTVL.

The genes are TRBV24-1 and TRBJ2-3; D uncertain. This CDR3 has 15 amino acids. Germline CDR1 and CDR2: KGHDR and SFDVKD. Trimming stripped 1 base from V and 2 bases from J, with 9 bases between. DNA for the CDR3: TGTGCCACCAGTGATTTCGGATGGACCACAGATACGCAGTATTTT. This translates into CATSDFGWTTDTQYF.